This T cell receptor beta chain emerged from a study of T cells after yellow fever vaccination. Study-wide findings and caveats: Just a small share of clonotypes turned up in the CD4 compartment as well as the CD8 compartment. Re-detected after boosting: most primary clones, 96% of CD4 and about 85% of CD8. Weaker, the secondary response peaked sooner, at day 5 versus 15.

In this sample, this clonotype turned up a few times. Its antigen is as yet unknown. Germline CDR1 is SEHNR and CDR2 is FQNEAQ (reference sequence). Trimming at V came to 4 bases and at J to 4 bases, leaving 5 bases not matched to a gene. This CDR3 has 16 amino acids. TCR cDNA was made by 5'RACE template switching, adding a universal primer site and UMIs. MiXCR, run by TCRdb on the 5' RACE reads, gives a single entry per CDR3 protein. The sample consists of a few hundred thousand distinct CDR3 sequences, around 3.9% of them appearing once. The V and J genes are TRBV7-9 and TRBJ1-3; TRBD1 matches at 12 bases. Sequencing was performed on PBMCs, taken 5 days after the yellow fever booster vaccination. The sequence was collected from a man between 18 and 35 years old who received the YFV17D yellow fever vaccine. The CDR3, as DNA: TGTGCCAGCAGCTCCTGGGGACAGGGGGCGGGAAACACCATATATTTT. This encodes CASSSWGQGAGNTIYF.